This T cell receptor beta chain originates from a study of glioma-infiltrating T cells after dendritic cell vaccination. Study-wide background: Patients received autologous tumor lysate-pulsed dendritic cell vaccination between about 2003 and 2013. Overall study results and limits: The cohort had few patients with full blood and tumor sets.

Sequencing was performed with immunoSEQ multiplex PCR; in TCRdb, only in-frame clones are kept and a portion is missing. The top ten clones hold 9.2% of a sample with approximately 64,000 clones, 82% of them seen once. The V and J ends lost 3 bases and 12 bases respectively, with 9 bases between them. Germline CDR1 reads MNHEY; CDR2 reads SMNVEV (reference sequence). The CDR3 is 12 residues long. Selection required adequate fresh-frozen tumor tissue plus more than two years' survival data. Before vaccination, two weeks after the third vaccination, and at progression, PBMC were collected. As to this clone: Its antigen is as yet unknown.

This clonotype was obtained from a human donor with glioblastoma. This material consisted of blood, taken before dendritic cell vaccination. This rearrangement joins TRBV27 to TRBJ1-6, with a tentative D call TRBD1 (6 bases). The CDR3 region is CASSFRRGPLHF. DNA of the CDR3: TGTGCCAGCAGTTTTCGCAGGGGACCCCTCCACTTT.